Sequencing of this TCR beta chain was carried out in a study of blood T cell repertoires in COVID-19. Study context: Donors in the United States, Italy and Spain gave samples during acute or convalescent COVID-19.

In the original processing: Reference gene primers were amplified, and this amplification served to estimate nucleated cell counts. Data came from immunoSEQ multiplex PCR; TCRdb stores just in-frame clones and leaves some out. The V and J calls and clone size come from that table; D and trimming were worked out from the DNA. The data contain 90,000 to 120,000 clones, 70% to 90% of them seen just once; the ten biggest clones take up about 6.8%. Remarks on this clone: No DNA is shown, since the ends of the CDR3 on it are uncertain; the CDR3 is the one TCRdb lists.

The sequenced sample consisted of peripheral blood. This TCR derives from a man aged 45-65 years with active or convalescent COVID-19.

CDR3 in amino acids: CASSEAGSVAAGTF. This rearrangement joins TRBV6-1 to TRBJ1-2; no check of the table's D call, TRBD1, against the DNA was made. CDR1 is MNHNS and CDR2 is SASEGT in the germline V gene. The CDR3 has 14 residues if both end residues are counted.